This T cell receptor (beta chain) was identified during a study of blood T cell repertoires in COVID-19. Looked up from germline, CDR1 is MNHEY and CDR2 is SVGEGT. V lost 6 bases, J lost 5 bases, and 10 bases lay in between. CDR3 length equals 12 residues. Original processing methods: From reference gene primer amplification, estimates of nucleated cell counts were derived. Assay: immunoSEQ multiplex PCR; the TCRdb copy retains only in-frame clones and omits some. V and J calls and clone size come straight from that table; D and trimming were deduced from the DNA. Of more than 150,000 clones in the sample, around nine tenths were seen once.

This TCR came from a woman aged 70-85 years with acute or convalescent COVID-19. Material: peripheral blood. J is TRBJ1-2 and V is TRBV6-2 or TRBV6-3, with D possibly being TRBD1 (6 bases). This CDR3 reads CASSWTDYGYTF. The CDR3 DNA reads TGTGCCAGCAGCTGGACAGATTATGGCTACACCTTC.